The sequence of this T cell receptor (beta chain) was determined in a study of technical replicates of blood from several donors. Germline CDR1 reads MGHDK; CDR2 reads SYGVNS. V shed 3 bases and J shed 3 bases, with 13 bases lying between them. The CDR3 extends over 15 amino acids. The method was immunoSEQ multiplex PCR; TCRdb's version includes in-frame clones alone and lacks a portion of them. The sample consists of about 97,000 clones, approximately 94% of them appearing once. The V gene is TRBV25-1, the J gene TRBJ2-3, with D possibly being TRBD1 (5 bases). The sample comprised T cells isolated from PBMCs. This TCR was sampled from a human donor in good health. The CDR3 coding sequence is TGTGCCAGCAGTGATAGGGGTGGTTTGACAGATACGCAGTATTTT. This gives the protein CASSDRGGLTDTQYF.